This paragraph reports one TCR beta chain. Assay used: immunoSEQ multiplex PCR; TCRdb lists only in-frame clones, some missing. The sample consists of about 34,000 clones, 70% to 85% of them appearing once. The data were taken from a study of T cells in narcolepsy. CDR3 length: 16 amino acids. J gave up 2 bases and V 3 bases, and 5 bases lay outside the gene matches. The germline CDR1 and CDR2 sequences are SGHRS and YFSETQ. The genes are TRBV5-1 and TRBJ2-2; TRBD1 agrees at 9 bases. Sequenced: memory (CD45RA-) CD4+ T cells from blood. The clonotype originates from a human donor in good health. This chain's CDR3 is CASSWTGQGNTGELFF. CDR3 sequence (DNA): TGCGCCAGCAGCTGGACGGGACAGGGAAACACCGGGGAGCTGTTTTTT.